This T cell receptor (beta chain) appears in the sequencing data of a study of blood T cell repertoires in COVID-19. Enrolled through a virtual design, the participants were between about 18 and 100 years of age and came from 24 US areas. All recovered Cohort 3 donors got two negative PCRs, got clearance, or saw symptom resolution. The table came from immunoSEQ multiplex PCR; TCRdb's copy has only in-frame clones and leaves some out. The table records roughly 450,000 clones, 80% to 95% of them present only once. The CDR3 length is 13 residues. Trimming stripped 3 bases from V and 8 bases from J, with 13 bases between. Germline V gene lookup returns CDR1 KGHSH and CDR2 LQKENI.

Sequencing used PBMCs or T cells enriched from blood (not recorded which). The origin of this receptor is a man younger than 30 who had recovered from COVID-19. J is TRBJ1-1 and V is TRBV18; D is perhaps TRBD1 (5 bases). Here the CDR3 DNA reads TGTGCCAGCTCACCGGACATTTTACGGGAAGCTTTCTTT. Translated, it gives CASSPDILREAFF.